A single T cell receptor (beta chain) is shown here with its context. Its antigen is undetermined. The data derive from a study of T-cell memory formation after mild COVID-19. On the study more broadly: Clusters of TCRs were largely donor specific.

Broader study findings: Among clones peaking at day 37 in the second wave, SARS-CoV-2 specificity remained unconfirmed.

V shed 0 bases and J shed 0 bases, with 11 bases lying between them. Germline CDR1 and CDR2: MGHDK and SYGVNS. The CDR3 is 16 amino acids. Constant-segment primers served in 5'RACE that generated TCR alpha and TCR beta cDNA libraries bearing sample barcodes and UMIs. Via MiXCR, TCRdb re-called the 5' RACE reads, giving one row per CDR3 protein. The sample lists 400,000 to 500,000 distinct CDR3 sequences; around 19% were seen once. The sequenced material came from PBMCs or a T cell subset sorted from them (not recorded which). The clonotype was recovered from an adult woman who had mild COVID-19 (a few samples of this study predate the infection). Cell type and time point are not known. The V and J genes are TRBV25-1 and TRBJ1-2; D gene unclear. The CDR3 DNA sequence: TGTGCCAGCAGTGAATATGGGAAAGCTTCTAACTATGGCTACACCTTC. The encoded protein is CASSEYGKASNYGYTF.